The 7 T cell receptor beta chains reported below all come from one sample, sequenced in a study of control samples from healthy donors and cancer patients. Profiling relied on immunoSEQ multiplex PCR, and the TCRdb table lists in-frame clones only, not all of them. The sample yields 100,000 or so clones, 75% to 90% seen once. Sequences were obtained from blood. The receptor set was obtained from a man in his thirties or forties in good health.

This clone has only a few counts. This chain joins TRBV7-9 and TRBJ1-3, with D perhaps matching TRBD1 (5 bases). Trimming pared 8 bases from V and 11 bases from J, leaving 19 bases between. Germline CDR1 reads SEHNR; CDR2 reads FQNEAQ (reference sequence). The CDR3 consists of 13 residues. CDR3 region: CASGPTGAVAIYF. The CDR3 nucleotides are TGTGCCAGCGGCCCCACCGGGGCAGTCGCCATATATTTT.

The rearrangement links TRBV7-2 to TRBJ2-7; D is ambiguous. Trimming shortened V by 2 bases and J by 6 bases, and 11 bases separated the two germline ends. Germline V lookup: CDR1 SGHTA, CDR2 FQGNSA. The CDR3 has 13 amino acids. The CDR3 DNA sequence: TGTGCCAGCAGCTTAAAGGGCCCCTTCGAGCAGTACTTC. This encodes CASSLKGPFEQYF.

The chain carries TRBV5-5 and TRBJ2-5; 9 bases match TRBD2. From germline, CDR1 is SGHKS and CDR2 YYEKEE (reference sequence). The ends lost 3 bases at V and 5 bases at J; junction bases unmatched: 11. The CDR3 covers 16 residues. The CDR3 region is CASSSLREREEETQYF. The CDR3 DNA follows: TGTGCCAGCAGCTCCCTCCGGGAGCGGGAGGAGGAGACCCAGTACTTC. The variable domain in full, completed from reference TRBV5-5 and TRBJ2-5, reads DAGVTQSPTHLIKTRGQQVTLRCSPISGHKSVSWYQQVLGQGPQFIFQYYEKEERGRGNFPDRFSARQFPNYSSELNVNALLLGDSALYLCASSSLREREEETQYFGPGTRLLVL.

The rearrangement links TRBV27 to TRBJ1-1; D may be TRBD1 (5 bases). Germline loops: CDR1 MNHEY, CDR2 SMNVEV (reference sequence). The CDR3 consists of 18 residues. The V end was cut by 2 bases, the J end by 8 bases, with 27 bases between. The CDR3 is CASSLRAGSLAGRGEAFF. In DNA form, the CDR3 reads TGTGCCAGCAGTTTAAGGGCAGGGTCTCTGGCGGGGCGTGGGGAAGCTTTCTTT.

The sample holds one count of this clone. The chain carries TRBV2 and TRBJ1-1, with no clear D. This CDR3 has 12 residues. Germline V gene sequence: CDR1 SNHLY, CDR2 FYNNEI. V lost 6 bases to trimming and J lost 8 bases, with 13 bases between them. CDR3 nucleotide sequence: TGTGCCAGCAGAACTCAGGCCTCGGAAGCTTTCTTT. This gives the protein CASRTQASEAFF.

The chain combines TRBV28 with TRBJ1-3; TRBD1 matches at 8 bases. Germline V CDR1 and CDR2: MDHEN, SYDVKM. CDR3 length equals 16 residues. V gave up 10 bases and J gave up 0 bases; unmatched junction bases: 11. CDR3 in DNA: TGTGCCACCCAGTTGGGCAGGGGGCTCTCTGGAAACACCATATATTTT. It encodes CATQLGRGLSGNTIYF.

V gene TRBV29-1 combines with J gene TRBJ2-1; tentative D call: TRBD1 (5 bases). CDR1 SQVTM and CDR2 ANQGSEA come from the germline V gene. V lost 4 bases, J lost 7 bases, and 11 bases lay in between. CDR3 length: 12 amino acids. The CDR3 bases are TGCAGCGTTGGGGGCCCCTGGAATGAGCAGTTCTTC. It specifies CSVGGPWNEQFF.